This TCR beta chain originates from a study of cytomegalovirus exposure and HLA in healthy donors. Looking at the study overall: A later analysis reported the same platform for the roughly 120 validation repertoires and the approximately 720 first-cohort repertoires.

Clones were read by immunoSEQ multiplex PCR, and TCRdb kept only the in-frame ones, dropping some. The data show about 88,000 clones, with almost 85% seen just once and around an eighth held by the top ten. Study-wide findings and caveats: The study put about 180 TCR beta chains on its list as cytomegalovirus-associated. A classifier reportedly called cytomegalovirus status with high sensitivity and specificity.

Worth noting for this clone: Its specificity is unknown.

This CDR3 region has 16 residues. Germline CDR1 ENHRY, CDR2 SYGVKD. V lost 0 bases, J lost 5 bases, and 6 bases stayed unmatched. This TCR was recovered from a woman between 18 and 30 years old in good health and CMV-seropositive. The sample consisted of PBMCs. The rearrangement uses TRBV10-3 and TRBJ2-2; 7 nucleotides match TRBD1. CDR3: CAISESGTVRTGELFF. CDR3 sequence (DNA): TGTGCCATCAGTGAGTCGGGGACAGTGAGAACCGGGGAGCTGTTTTTT.